The 19 T cell receptor beta chains in this list originate from one sample, sequenced in a study of PD-L1 blockade in urothelial cancer. The protocol was immunoSEQ multiplex PCR, while the TCRdb copy is restricted to in-frame clones and leaves out a portion. The table lists about 69,000 clones, 85% to 90% of them singletons. The sequenced sample was PBMCs, obtained around atezolizumab (anti-PD-L1) treatment. These receptors came from a man between 60 and 70 years old with urothelial cancer.

The chain combines TRBV15 with TRBJ2-5; D remains unclear. Germline V gene sequence: CDR1 LNHNV, CDR2 YYDKDF (reference sequence). The CDR3 runs to 13 residues. V was trimmed by 0 bases and J by 2 bases, leaving 4 bases between them. The CDR3 DNA follows: TGTGCCACCAGCAGAGATTTACAAGAGACCCAGTACTTC. It yields the protein CATSRDLQETQYF.

The J gene is TRBJ1-2, the V gene TRBV19, with D possibly TRBD1 on 6 matching bases. Germline assignment: CDR1 LNHDA and CDR2 SQIVND (reference sequence). The germline V and J ends were trimmed by 3 bases and 7 bases, with 9 bases remaining between them. CDR3 length: 12 amino acids. CDR3 DNA: TGTGCCAGTAGTATCAAAGGGGGTGGCTACACCTTC. As protein: CASSIKGGGYTF. The full variable domain, with the rest looked up from reference TRBV19 and TRBJ1-2, is DGGITQSPKYLFRKEGQNVTLSCEQNLNHDAMYWYRQDPGQGLRLIYYSQIVNDFQKGDIAEGYSVSREKKESFPLTVTSAQKNPTAFYLCASSIKGGGYTFGSGTRLTVV.

V and J are TRBV11-2 and TRBJ2-2; no firm D call. Trimming removed 1 base at V and 4 bases at J, with 13 bases between. This CDR3 has 16 residues. Germline V lookup: CDR1 SGHAT, CDR2 FQNNGV. CDR3 in DNA: TGTGCCAGCAGCTTAGTGACTTCCCGCGCCACCGGGGAGCTGTTTTTT. Translated: CASSLVTSRATGELFF.

The chain joins TRBV7-8 to TRBJ1-4; no definite D call. Looked up from germline, CDR1 is SGHVS and CDR2 is FQNEAQ. The CDR3 extends over 16 amino acids. Trimming shortened V by 5 bases and J by 6 bases, and 19 bases separated the two germline ends. The DNA for the CDR3 is TGTGCCAGCAGCCTGGTGGGAGGGATGAGTTATGAAAAACTGTTTTTT. Its translation: CASSLVGGMSYEKLFF.

The rearrangement joins TRBV10-2 to TRBJ2-2; D gene unclear. The CDR3 runs to 15 residues. Per germline, CDR1 WSHSY and CDR2 SAAADI. V was pared by 4 bases and J by 5 bases, with 14 bases between. CDR3 sequence (DNA): TGCGCCAGCAGTGGTTATCTGGGCCAGACCGGGGAGCTGTTTTTT. It specifies CASSGYLGQTGELFF.

V is TRBV5-1 and J is TRBJ2-5; 9 bases are a match to TRBD2. CDR1 is SGHRS and CDR2 is YFSETQ in the germline V gene. Trimming took 2 bases from V and 5 from J; bases not matched to a gene: 7. This CDR3 comprises 15 residues. The DNA of the CDR3 is TGCGCCAGCAGCTTTAGCGGGAGCTTGTTGGAGACCCAGTACTTC. Translating gives CASSFSGSLLETQYF.

V gene TRBV12-5 combines with J gene TRBJ2-7, with 7 bases lining up with TRBD1. Germline CDR1 reads LGHNT; CDR2 reads FRNRAP. This CDR3 comprises 13 residues. Trimming removed 7 bases from V and 1 base from J; junction bases left unmatched: 4. Here the CDR3 DNA reads TGTGCTAGTGTGCAGGGGGAGTCCTACGAGCAGTACTTC. It yields the protein CASVQGESYEQYF.

J is TRBJ2-3 and V is TRBV5-1; 12 bases map to TRBD1. From germline, CDR1 is SGHRS and CDR2 YFSETQ. Trimming took 4 bases from V and 5 from J; bases not matched to a gene: 11. This CDR3 spans 17 amino acids. CDR3 nucleotides: TGCGCCAGCAGCCGACATCCCGGGACAGGGGGCTTAGATACGCAGTATTTT. Protein: CASSRHPGTGGLDTQYF.

The rearrangement links TRBV11-3 to TRBJ2-7, with 9 bases that match TRBD1. The trim removed 5 bases at V and 3 bases at J, leaving 8 bases unmatched. Germline assignment: CDR1 SGHNT and CDR2 YENEEA. The CDR3 totals 15 residues. This CDR3 reads CASSQGNRGLYEQYF. CDR3 bases: TGTGCCAGCAGCCAGGGGAACAGGGGGCTCTACGAGCAGTACTTC. The full variable domain, its missing parts supplied by reference TRBV11-3 and TRBJ2-7, is EAGVVQSPRYKIIEKKQPVAFWCNPISGHNTLYWYLQNLGQGPELLIRYENEEAVDDSQLPKDRFSAERLKGVDSTLKIQPAELGDSAVYLCASSQGNRGLYEQYFGPGTRLTVT.

The gene calls are TRBV7-2 and TRBJ2-5, with 7 bases fitting TRBD1. The germline V gene encodes CDR1 SGHTA and CDR2 FQGNSA. The CDR3 has 15 amino acids. The J segment lost 3 bases and the V segment lost 1 base, leaving 5 bases of the junction unmatched. The CDR3: CASSLVGTAKETQYF. The CDR3, as DNA: TGTGCCAGCAGCTTAGTGGGGACAGCGAAAGAGACCCAGTACTTC. Full variable domain (remainder filled in from reference TRBV7-2 and TRBJ2-5): GAGVSQSPSNKVTEKGKDVELRCDPISGHTALYWYRQSLGQGLEFLIYFQGNSAPDKSGLPSDRFSAERTGGSVSTLTIQRTQQEDSAVYLCASSLVGTAKETQYFGPGTRLLVL.

CDR3 nucleotides: TGTGCCAGCAGCAGGACAGAAGAAAAACTGTTTTTT. It translates to CASSRTEEKLFF. This chain connects TRBV6-6 to TRBJ1-4; D possibly corresponds to TRBD1 (6 bases). V was cut by 6 bases and J by 8 bases, with 10 bases left in between. The germline gives CDR1 MNHNY, CDR2 SVGAGI (reference sequence). This CDR3 is built from 12 residues.

The chain has TRBV7-9 and TRBJ1-1; no clear D. The CDR3 extends over 11 amino acids. CDR1 is SEHNR and CDR2 is FQNEAQ in the germline V gene (reference sequence). The ends were cut back, 5 bases at V and 7 bases at J, with 8 bases in the middle. The CDR3 protein is CASSAGGEAFF. DNA of the CDR3: TGTGCCAGCAGCGCGGGCGGTGAAGCTTTCTTT.

V usage is TRBV7-2 and J usage is TRBJ2-3; 11 bases are a match to TRBD2. V lost 5 bases to trimming and J lost 3 bases; unmatched junction nucleotides: 7. There are 16 residues in the CDR3. Germline V CDR1 and CDR2: SGHTA, FQGNSA. CDR3 amino acids: CASSLTRTSGTDTQYF. The CDR3 DNA reads TGTGCCAGCAGCCTTACTAGGACTAGCGGGACAGATACGCAGTATTTT.

This chain uses TRBV5-6 with TRBJ2-1, with 9 bases matching TRBD1. Trimming took 2 bases from V and 5 from J; bases not matched to a gene: 5. The CDR3 has 15 residues. CDR1 and CDR2 (germline): SGHDT, YYEEEE. CDR3 sequence reads: CASSFVGQGNNEQFF. DNA of the CDR3: TGTGCCAGCAGCTTCGTTGGACAGGGGAACAATGAGCAGTTCTTC.

The rearrangement uses TRBV10-2 and TRBJ2-5; TRBD1 agrees at 9 bases. The trim removed 8 bases at V and 1 base at J, leaving 8 bases unmatched. The CDR3 totals 15 residues. CDR1 and CDR2 from the germline V gene are WSHSY and SAAADI. CDR3 sequence (DNA): TGCGCCAGCTCCTCGGGACAGGGCTCCCAAGAGACCCAGTACTTC. Encoded protein: CASSSGQGSQETQYF.

V and J are TRBV5-4 and TRBJ2-7, with 13 bases aligning to TRBD2. The CDR3 has 17 amino acids. Germline trimming cut 3 bases from V and 4 bases from J; bases unmatched to any gene: 10. Germline values: CDR1 SGHNT, CDR2 YYREEE (reference sequence). Here the CDR3 DNA reads TGTGCCAGCAGCTCCCCGGGACTAGCGGGATCCAGTTACGAGCAGTACTTC. It specifies CASSSPGLAGSSYEQYF. Full variable domain (rest looked up from reference TRBV5-4 and TRBJ2-7): ETGVTQSPTHLIKTRGQQVTLRCSSQSGHNTVSWYQQALGQGPQFIFQYYREEENGRGNFPPRFSGLQFPNYSSELNVNALELDDSALYLCASSSPGLAGSSYEQYFGPGTRLTVT.

The rearrangement joins TRBV6-5 to TRBJ1-3, with no clear D. There are 14 residues in the CDR3. The germline V and J ends were trimmed by 4 bases and 3 bases, with 10 bases remaining between them. CDR1 is MNHEY and CDR2 is SVGAGI in the germline V gene. CDR3 amino acids: CASSLSGFGNTIYF. Written as DNA, the CDR3 is TGTGCCAGCAGTTTGTCGGGGTTTGGAAACACCATATATTTT.

The chain recombines TRBV13 with TRBJ1-2; the match to TRBD1 covers 9 bases. The CDR3 runs to 13 residues. Trimming at V came to 5 bases and at J to 3 bases, leaving 1 base not matched to a gene. CDR1 is PRHDT, CDR2 FYEKMQ, per germline (reference sequence). The DNA for the CDR3 is TGTGCCAGCAGCCGGGACAGGGACTATGGCTACACCTTC. Its translation: CASSRDRDYGYTF.

CDR3 in amino acids: CASSWVAGGQETQYF. In DNA form, the CDR3 reads TGCGCCAGCAGCTGGGTAGCGGGAGGGCAAGAGACCCAGTACTTC. This chain links TRBV5-1 with TRBJ2-5, with 11 bases matching TRBD2. The germline gives CDR1 SGHRS, CDR2 YFSETQ. This CDR3 spans 15 amino acids. Unmatched junction bases numbered 3, after V lost 3 bases and J lost 2 bases.